Following are 23 T cell receptor beta chains from one sample sequenced in a study of blood T cell repertoires in COVID-19. The data were produced by immunoSEQ multiplex PCR, yet TCRdb's version contains in-frame clones alone and is incomplete. This table has some 160,000 clones, roughly 90% appearing once. Sample: peripheral blood. The receptors were gathered from a man aged 18-30 years with acute or convalescent COVID-19.

This rearrangement joins TRBV19 to TRBJ1-2; D may be TRBD1 (6 bases). V gave up 2 bases and J gave up 0 bases, with 16 bases separating them. In germline, CDR1 is LNHDA, CDR2 SQIVND (reference sequence). The CDR3 extends over 17 amino acids. For the CDR3, the DNA is TGTGCCAGTAGTATAAGGGCCAGGGGCCTAGCTAACTATGGCTACACCTTC. This translates into CASSIRARGLANYGYTF. The full variable domain, with the rest looked up from reference TRBV19 and TRBJ1-2, is DGGITQSPKYLFRKEGQNVTLSCEQNLNHDAMYWYRQDPGQGLRLIYYSQIVNDFQKGDIAEGYSVSREKKESFPLTVTSAQKNPTAFYLCASSIRARGLANYGYTFGSGTRLTVV.

CDR3 in amino acids: CASSRTRDTEAFF. The CDR3 nucleotides are TGTGCCAGCTCACGTACTAGGGACACTGAAGCTTTCTTT. The V gene is TRBV18, the J gene TRBJ1-1; D is ambiguous. This CDR3 region has 13 residues. V shed 4 bases and J shed 3 bases, with 9 bases lying between them. CDR1 and CDR2 (germline): KGHSH, LQKENI.

This clone was found a few times. J is TRBJ2-7 and V is TRBV2, with 8 nucleotides matching TRBD2. With V trimmed by 9 bases and J by 6 bases, 13 bases remained unmatched. The CDR3 has 14 amino acids. CDR1 and CDR2 from the germline V gene are SNHLY and FYNNEI. CDR3 in DNA: TGTGCCAGAGCAAACTATAGCGGGACGGGCGAGCAGTACTTC. This sequence encodes CARANYSGTGEQYF.

The chain combines TRBV6-6 with TRBJ1-4; TRBD1 aligns across 7 bases. V dropped 7 bases and J dropped 7; count of bases not matched to a gene: 9. This CDR3 is built from 14 residues. The germline gives CDR1 MNHNY, CDR2 SVGAGI (reference sequence). CDR3 coding DNA: TGTGCCAGCACCCTGGACAGGTTAGGTGAAAAACTGTTTTTT. It translates to CASTLDRLGEKLFF.

The V and J genes are TRBV6-4 and TRBJ1-1; tentative D call: TRBD1 (6 bases). The germline gives CDR1 MRHNA, CDR2 SNTAGT. The CDR3 totals 16 residues. V dropped 0 bases and J dropped 1 base, with 12 bases sitting between them. This chain's CDR3 is CASSDSSQGPNTEAFF. Here the CDR3 DNA reads TGTGCCAGCAGTGACTCGTCGCAGGGGCCGAACACTGAAGCTTTCTTT.

There are a few counts of this clone. The rearrangement joins TRBV5-1 to TRBJ2-3; D might be TRBD1 (6 bases). From germline, CDR1 is SGHRS and CDR2 YFSETQ. This CDR3 is built from 15 residues. Trimming pared 1 base from V and 2 bases from J, leaving 11 bases between. CDR3 sequence: CASSLRGTYTDTQYF. The DNA of the CDR3 is TGCGCCAGCAGCTTGAGGGGGACCTACACAGATACGCAGTATTTT.

V usage is TRBV12-3 or TRBV12-4 and J usage is TRBJ1-1, with D unresolved. There are 11 residues in the CDR3. V was shortened by 5 bases and J by 11 bases, with 12 bases between the two germline ends. Here the CDR3 reads CASSQWAGAFF. CDR3 coding DNA: TGTGCCAGCAGTCAGTGGGCGGGGGCTTTCTTT.

The chain employs TRBV29-1 and TRBJ2-2, with a tentative D call TRBD2 (6 bases). With 7 bases removed from V and 8 bases from J, the gap between germline ends came to 23 bases. The CDR3 runs 15 residues. CDR1 and CDR2 from the germline V gene are SQVTM and ANQGSEA. The CDR3 spells CSARTTDLSPGELFF. DNA for the CDR3: TGCAGCGCCCGGACTACGGACTTAAGTCCGGGGGAGCTGTTTTTT.

The chain links TRBV18 to TRBJ2-2, with a weak D call TRBD2 (6 bases). V lost 7 bases, J lost 1 base, and 16 bases lay in between. The germline V gene encodes CDR1 KGHSH and CDR2 LQKENI. CDR3 size: 16 residues. CDR3 sequence (DNA): TGTGCCAGCTGCGAAGTGGGAGGTTTGAACACCGGGGAGCTGTTTTTT. This gives the protein CASCEVGGLNTGELFF.

The rearrangement links TRBV9 to TRBJ2-7, with 13 bases fitting TRBD2. Germline V gene lookup returns CDR1 SGDLS and CDR2 YYNGEE. This CDR3 is 15 amino acids long. With V trimmed by 4 bases and J by 1 base, 2 bases remained unmatched. CDR3 sequence (DNA): TGTGCCAGCAGCCCGGGACTAGCGGGATCCTACGAGCAGTACTTC. Residues: CASSPGLAGSYEQYF.

The rearrangement links TRBV3-1 (or the pseudogene TRBV3-2) to TRBJ1-2; a weak D match, TRBD1 (6 bases). The CDR3 loop spans 15 amino acids. Germline CDR1 reads LGHDT; CDR2 reads YNNKEL (reference sequence). Between the trimmed V and J ends, which lost 4 bases and 0 bases, there was a span of 12 bases. The DNA of the CDR3 is TGTGCCAGCAGCCTAGGACAGATTGCTAACTATGGCTACACCTTC. Protein sequence: CASSLGQIANYGYTF.

This chain links TRBV7-2 with TRBJ2-1, with TRBD1 matching over 9 bases. V was pared by 2 bases and J by 7 bases, with 9 bases of the junction left unmatched. The CDR3 is 16 residues long. The V gene's germline CDR1 is SGHTA and CDR2 FQGNSA. In DNA, the CDR3 is TGTGCCAGCAGCTTATTGAGGACAGGGGTAGGGAATGAGCAGTTCTTC. This sequence encodes CASSLLRTGVGNEQFF.

The rearrangement joins TRBV6-5 to TRBJ2-1; unclear D gene. V lost 3 bases and J 4 bases, leaving 13 bases between the germline ends. CDR1 is MNHEY and CDR2 is SVGAGI in the germline V gene. CDR3 length equals 15 residues. Here the CDR3 reads CASSYDGSGYNEQFF. In DNA, the CDR3 is TGTGCCAGCAGTTATGACGGTTCAGGATACAATGAGCAGTTCTTC.

V and J are TRBV6-2 or TRBV6-3 and TRBJ2-1; TRBD1 matches at 7 bases. The CDR3 has 14 residues. Germline CDR1 MNHEY, CDR2 SVGEGT. V shed 4 bases, J shed 0 bases, and the junction held 0 bases outside the gene matches. The CDR3: CASSWTGSYNEQFF. CDR3 nucleotide sequence: TGTGCCAGCAGTTGGACAGGCTCCTACAATGAGCAGTTCTTC.

Turning to this clone: The DNA is left out, because the CDR3 cannot be placed on it with certainty; the CDR3 is given as TCRdb lists it. This chain joins TRBV3-1 (or the pseudogene TRBV3-2) and TRBJ1-1; the table's D call, TRBD1, has no DNA check behind it. The CDR3 is made up of 18 amino acids, end residues included. Germline V lookup: CDR1 LGHDT, CDR2 YNNKEL (reference sequence). The CDR3 region is CASSQDFRGRGVNTEAFF.

J is TRBJ1-4 and V is TRBV6-5, with TRBD1 matching 7 bases. Germline V CDR1 and CDR2: MNHEY, SVGAGI. V shed 0 bases, J shed 7 bases, and the junction held 8 bases outside the gene matches. The CDR3 contains 16 residues. CDR3 bases: TGTGCCAGCAGTTACTCGAGACAGGGCCCTTCTGAAAAACTGTTTTTT. The encoded protein is CASSYSRQGPSEKLFF.

The chain combines TRBV7-9 with TRBJ2-1, with TRBD2 matching over 8 bases. CDR3 size: 12 residues. After removal of 3 bases from V and 14 bases from J, the junction contained 6 bases not matched to a gene. Germline loops: CDR1 SEHNR, CDR2 FQNEAQ (reference sequence). This CDR3 reads CASSFAGTSEFF. The CDR3 nucleotides are TGTGCCAGCAGCTTCGCCGGGACTAGTGAGTTCTTC.

The V call is TRBV7-9, the J call TRBJ1-1; D may be TRBD1 (5 bases). V lost 4 bases to trimming and J lost 5 bases, with 17 bases between them. Germline V gene lookup returns CDR1 SEHNR and CDR2 FQNEAQ (reference sequence). The CDR3 covers 15 residues. CDR3 coding DNA: TGTGCCAGCAGCTCTTCCGGGACTCCCCATACTGAAGCTTTCTTT. It yields the protein CASSSSGTPHTEAFF.

The chain uses TRBV14 and TRBJ1-6; the D is unclear. Trimming removed 1 base at V and 2 bases at J, with 9 bases between. Germline V gene sequence: CDR1 SGHDN, CDR2 FVKESK. The CDR3 loop spans 16 amino acids. The CDR3 reads CASSQGGQTYNSPLHF. The CDR3 DNA reads TGTGCCAGCAGCCAAGGTGGTCAGACCTATAATTCACCCCTCCACTTT.

V usage is TRBV2 and J usage is TRBJ1-4; TRBD1 is a possible D gene (5 bases). Per germline, CDR1 SNHLY and CDR2 FYNNEI. V gave up 7 bases and J gave up 0 bases, with 21 bases separating them. The CDR3 is 18 amino acids. The CDR3 DNA sequence: TGTGCCAGCAATACCGGGACGGGAGGATTTGCAACTAATGAAAAACTGTTTTTT. It specifies CASNTGTGGFATNEKLFF.

V usage is TRBV12-5 and J usage is TRBJ1-2; TRBD1 agrees at 8 bases. The germline CDR1 and CDR2 sequences are LGHNT and FRNRAP. J was trimmed by 5 bases and V by 7 bases; bases with no gene match: 6. The CDR3 contains 13 residues. CDR3 nucleotides: TGTGCTAGTGCCCTACAGGGGGAGTATGGCTACACCTTC. It translates to CASALQGEYGYTF.

The chain employs TRBV24-1 and TRBJ2-2; tentatively, D is TRBD1 (5 bases). CDR1 and CDR2 (germline): KGHDR, SFDVKD. The CDR3 runs to 17 residues. V was clipped by 4 bases and J by 1 base, with 15 bases between them. The DNA of the CDR3 is TGTGCCACCAGTGACGAATGGAATACAGGGAACACCGGGGAGCTGTTTTTT. This gives the protein CATSDEWNTGNTGELFF.

Points on this clone: The same CDR3 can be traced to other DNA sequences in this sample. The chain employs TRBV29-1 and TRBJ2-7; TRBD1 agrees at 12 bases. Germline V gene data show CDR1 as SQVTM and CDR2 as ANQGSEA. The CDR3 loop spans 13 amino acids. V was clipped by 6 bases and J by 3 bases; unmatched bases: 3. The CDR3 nucleotides read TGCAGCGTGGGGGACAGGGGGCTCTACGAGCAGTACTTC. Its protein product is CSVGDRGLYEQYF.